These 13 T cell receptor beta chains were all obtained from the same sample, sequenced in a study of T cell repertoires in aging, cancer and after chemotherapy. TCR beta rearrangements were amplified from peripheral blood genomic DNA. TRB rearrangements spanning V, D and J were amplified using mixed TRB-A/B primers. Each CDR3 protein is one row after TCRdb ran MiXCR on the multiplex PCR reads. The table has under 3,500 distinct CDR3 sequences, roughly 36% seen once. Sequencing was performed on blood. The receptors come from a human donor in good health.

This clonotype was found a few times. The chain links TRBV12-3 or TRBV12-4 to TRBJ2-3; D may be TRBD1 or TRBD2 (6 bases each). The V end lost 5 bases, the J end lost 2 bases, and 17 bases lay between the germline ends. The CDR3 loop spans 16 amino acids. CDR3 loop: CASSNYGGSHTDTQYF. The CDR3 nucleotides read TGTGCCAGCAGTAATTACGGGGGCTCTCACACAGATACGCAGTATTTT.

A remark on this clonotype: The junction and the germline gene differ at one end; a read error may be behind it. This chain connects TRBV5-4 to TRBJ2-3; TRBD1 matches at 10 bases. The CDR3 has 14 residues. CDR1 is SGHNT and CDR2 is YYREEE in the germline V gene (reference sequence). In nucleotides, the CDR3 is TGCGCCAGCAGCCCCCGGGACAGGGGAGATACGCAGTATTTT. It translates to CASSPRDRGDTQYF.

The chain recombines TRBV10-3 with TRBJ1-1; a possible D gene is TRBD1 (6 bases). Germline V CDR1 and CDR2: ENHRY, SYGVKD. V was shortened by 6 bases and J by 4 bases, with 18 bases between the two germline ends. The CDR3 consists of 15 residues. In nucleotides, the CDR3 is TGTGCCATCAGCGAGACGGGGGCGCAGGTCACTGAAGCTTTCTTT. Its translation is CAISETGAQVTEAFF.

This clonotype was seen a few times. This rearrangement joins TRBV18 to TRBJ2-2; D assignment may be TRBD1 or TRBD2 (5 bases each). The V end was cut by 3 bases, the J end by 1 base, with 18 bases between. Germline V lookup: CDR1 KGHSH, CDR2 LQKENI. This CDR3 region has 18 residues. In DNA form, the CDR3 reads TGTGCCAGCTCACCCTCACCCGGGACGGACCAGAACACCGGGGAGCTGTTTTTT. Translated: CASSPSPGTDQNTGELFF. Looking up the rest from reference TRBV18 and TRBJ2-2 gives the full variable domain: NAGVMQNPRHLVRRRGQEARLRCSPMKGHSHVYWYRQLPEEGLKFMVYLQKENIIDESGMPKERFSAEFPKEGPSILRIQQVVRGDSAAYFCASSPSPGTDQNTGELFFGEGSRLTVL.

This clonotype was seen a handful of times. The chain uses TRBV6-5 and TRBJ1-2; D possibly corresponds to TRBD1 (5 bases). V dropped 5 bases and J dropped 8 bases, with 12 bases sitting between them. CDR3 length: 12 residues. Germline V CDR1 and CDR2: MNHEY, SVGAGI. CDR3 in DNA: TGTGCCAGCAGTGGGGCCCTGGAGGGCTACACCTTC. This codes for CASSGALEGYTF.

This clonotype was counted only a few times. J is TRBJ1-2 and V is TRBV19; possible D gene TRBD1, 5 bases. Trimming left V 5 bases short and J 4 bases short, with 14 bases between. The germline V gene encodes CDR1 LNHDA and CDR2 SQIVND (reference sequence). The CDR3 has 14 amino acids. CDR3 DNA: TGTGCCAGTAGTGCAGAGGGGTACGGCTATGGCTACACCTTC. It encodes CASSAEGYGYGYTF.

As to this clonotype: The junction departs from the called germline gene at one end, perhaps through a read error. The rearrangement joins TRBV5-1 to TRBJ2-5, with D uncertain. The CDR3 loop spans 12 amino acids. Germline V CDR1 and CDR2: SGHRS, YFSETQ. The CDR3 DNA reads TGCGCCAGCAGCTTGGCCAAGGAGACCCCTCACTTC. It yields the protein CASSLAKETPHF.

Concerning this clonotype: At one end, the junction sequence differs from germline, possibly due to a read error. V gene TRBV5-5 combines with J gene TRBJ2-1; either TRBD1 or TRBD2 may fit D (7 bases each). CDR1 is SGHKS and CDR2 is YYEKEE in the germline V gene (reference sequence). CDR3 size: 14 residues. The CDR3 nucleotides read TGCGCCAGCAGCTTCCAGGGGGAGGGCAATGAGCAGTTCTTC. Its protein product is CASSFQGEGNEQFF.

This clonotype occurred a few times. The V gene is TRBV20-1, the J gene TRBJ2-3; D might be TRBD2 (6 bases). CDR3 length equals 16 residues. The V end was cut by 1 base, the J end by 5 bases, with 19 bases between. CDR1 is DFQATT, CDR2 SNEGSKA, per germline (reference sequence). In nucleotides, the CDR3 is TGCAGTGCTAGAGCCTACGGGACTGGAGGAGGAGATACGCAGTATTTT. Translation gives CSARAYGTGGGDTQYF.

The chain employs TRBV5-4 and TRBJ2-1; no reliable D call. CDR1 and CDR2 (germline): SGHNT, YYREEE (reference sequence). The length of the CDR3 is 13 residues. The V gene lost 0 bases and the J gene lost 3 bases, with 4 bases spanning the gap. CDR3 sequence: CASSLVDYNEQFF. The DNA of the CDR3 is TGTGCCAGCAGCTTGGTAGACTACAATGAGCAGTTCTTC.

This clonotype was detected a few times. This sequence joins TRBV18 and TRBJ2-1, with 9 bases aligning to TRBD2. Unmatched junction bases numbered 10, after V lost 0 bases and J lost 10 bases. The germline V gene has CDR1 KGHSH and CDR2 LQKENI. The CDR3 totals 16 residues. The CDR3 reads CASSPPRASGALEQFF. The CDR3 DNA reads TGTGCCAGCTCACCACCGAGAGCTAGCGGGGCGCTAGAGCAGTTCTTC.

The chain is built from TRBV6-2 or TRBV6-3 and TRBJ2-3; D is ambiguous. The germline V gene has CDR1 MNHEY and CDR2 SVGEGT. This CDR3 comprises 12 residues. Trimming left V 1 base short and J 5 bases short, with 4 bases between. The CDR3 DNA reads as TGTGCCAGCAGTTACTGGAAAGATACGCAGTATTTT. This codes for CASSYWKDTQYF.

The rearrangement uses TRBV6-5 and TRBJ1-5; 9 bases are a match to TRBD1. The J segment lost 4 bases and the V segment lost 6 bases, leaving 7 bases of the junction unmatched. Germline values: CDR1 MNHEY, CDR2 SVGAGI. There are 15 residues in the CDR3. The CDR3 sequence: CASSPGQGLNQPQHF. The CDR3 DNA reads TGTGCCAGCAGCCCGGGACAGGGATTAAATCAGCCCCAGCATTTT.